A single sample is the source of the 26 T cell receptor beta chains below, sequenced in a study of early T cells in non-severe SARS-CoV-2 infection. Using its own MiXCR run on the 5' RACE reads, TCRdb lists one record per CDR3 protein. The sample has roughly 51,000 distinct CDR3 sequences; roughly 9.8% are singletons. The sample taken for sequencing was whole blood. Receptors were obtained from an adult who was a healthcare worker with PCR-confirmed SARS-CoV-2 infection or an uninfected control (not recorded which).

This clonotype showed up just a few times. V gene TRBV7-6 combines with J gene TRBJ2-7, with TRBD2 identical over 13 bases. The CDR3 covers 16 residues. The ends lost 1 base at V and 6 bases at J; junction bases unmatched: 6. Germline V lookup: CDR1 SGHVS, CDR2 FNYEAQ. The CDR3 nucleotides read TGTGCCAGCAGCTTAGGGACTAGCGGGAGCGGGGGCGAGCAGTACTTC. Amino acid sequence: CASSLGTSGSGGEQYF.

This clonotype was observed a few times. The J gene is TRBJ2-1, the V gene TRBV7-7; D not resolved. CDR1 SSHAT and CDR2 FNYEAQ come from the germline V gene (reference sequence). V was clipped by 3 bases and J by 4 bases, with 7 bases between them. CDR3 length equals 13 residues. The CDR3 region is CASSFDGYNEQFF. The DNA of the CDR3 is TGTGCCAGCAGCTTTGACGGTTACAATGAGCAGTTCTTC.

There are a few counts of this clonotype. The chain employs TRBV12-3 or TRBV12-4 and TRBJ2-3; no clear D. The CDR3 extends over 12 amino acids. With 3 bases removed from V and 6 bases from J, the gap between germline ends came to 7 bases. CDR3 DNA: TGTGCCAGCAGTTTGTCGTCGGATACGCAGTATTTT. It encodes CASSLSSDTQYF.

This chain links TRBV2 with TRBJ2-6; D call uncertain. Trimming removed 7 bases at V and 1 base at J, with 11 bases between. Per germline, CDR1 SNHLY and CDR2 FYNNEI. The CDR3 runs 15 residues. The CDR3 bases are TGTGCCAGCAATCCATTAGCTTCTGGGGCCAACGTCCTGACTTTC. This codes for CASNPLASGANVLTF.

On this clonotype: This may arise from a read error, as a much more abundant clone is one base away. The J gene is TRBJ2-7, the V gene TRBV5-8; D is undetermined. The CDR3 runs to 14 residues. CDR1 and CDR2 from the germline V gene are SGHTS and YDEGEE. CDR3 protein: CASSVGPISYEQHF. CDR3 DNA: TGTGCCAGCAGCGTTGGGCCCATTTCCTACGAGCAGCACTTC.

The chain's CDR3 is CSVGRSQTGNTEAFF. The DNA for the CDR3 is TGCAGCGTTGGCAGGTCTCAGACTGGGAACACTGAAGCTTTCTTT. The gene calls are TRBV29-1 and TRBJ1-1, with D unclear. Per germline, CDR1 SQVTM and CDR2 ANQGSEA. Trimming cost V 4 bases and J 1 base, with 16 bases left between them. The CDR3 has 15 amino acids.

The chain uses TRBV27 and TRBJ2-7; possibly TRBD2 for D (6 bases). The V and J ends lost 7 bases and 2 bases respectively, with 18 bases between them. This CDR3 has 15 amino acids. Per the germline V gene, CDR1 is MNHEY and CDR2 is SMNVEV (reference sequence). CDR3 protein: CASKYGTGPPYEQYF. Written as DNA, the CDR3 is TGTGCCAGCAAGTACGGGACTGGTCCCCCCTACGAGCAGTACTTC.

By share, this clonotype ranks as medium-sized. The rearrangement links TRBV28 to TRBJ2-5; no clear D gene. The CDR3 loop spans 12 amino acids. Germline V gene data show CDR1 as MDHEN and CDR2 as SYDVKM. Trimming took 3 bases from V and 6 from J, leaving 8 bases between them. The CDR3 protein is CASSFQRQTQYF. The CDR3 nucleotides read TGTGCCAGCAGTTTTCAGCGACAGACCCAGTACTTC.

There are many counts of this clonotype. The genes are TRBV11-2 and TRBJ2-7; 7 bases align to TRBD2. Germline CDR1 is SGHAT and CDR2 is FQNNGV. The CDR3 is 12 amino acids. J was trimmed by 6 bases and V by 5 bases; bases with no gene match: 4. CDR3 DNA sequence: TGTGCCAGCAGCCCTCCGGGGGGCGAGCAGTACTTC. It yields the protein CASSPPGGEQYF.

This clonotype came up a few times. The rearrangement links TRBV5-1 to TRBJ1-2; 9 bases line up with TRBD1. V dropped 9 bases and J dropped 2; count of bases not matched to a gene: 2. The CDR3 length is 12 residues. Germline V lookup: CDR1 SGHRS, CDR2 YFSETQ. In DNA, the CDR3 is TGCGCCACGGGGACAGGGAACTATGGCTACACCTTC. It encodes CATGTGNYGYTF.

The V call is TRBV5-6, the J call TRBJ1-2; tentatively, D is TRBD1 (6 bases). Germline CDR1 is SGHDT and CDR2 is YYEEEE. The V end was cut by 3 bases, the J end by 3 bases, with 15 bases between. The CDR3 has 15 residues. CDR3 coding DNA: TGTGCCAGCAGCTACGATTGGGGGCAGGACTATGGCTACACCTTC. Encoded protein: CASSYDWGQDYGYTF.

This rearrangement joins TRBV20-1 to TRBJ2-1, with TRBD2 matching 7 bases. J gave up 3 bases and V 6 bases, and 8 bases lay outside the gene matches. The CDR3 consists of 14 residues. CDR1 and CDR2 from the germline V gene are DFQATT and SNEGSKA (reference sequence). CDR3 DNA: TGCAGTGCGAATCGACTAGCAAGCTACAATGAGCAGTTCTTC. This encodes CSANRLASYNEQFF.

The J gene is TRBJ1-1, the V gene TRBV11-2; D call uncertain. This CDR3 region has 11 residues. Trimming removed 2 bases from V and 8 bases from J, with 6 bases in between. Germline CDR1 reads SGHAT; CDR2 reads FQNNGV. CDR3 nucleotide sequence: TGTGCCAGCAGCTTACTGGACGAAGCTTTCTTT. Its translation is CASSLLDEAFF.

This clonotype was counted ten times or more. This rearrangement joins TRBV19 to TRBJ1-5; D is ambiguous. V was shortened by 3 bases and J by 4 bases, with 4 bases between the two germline ends. The CDR3 runs 12 residues. Looked up from germline, CDR1 is LNHDA and CDR2 is SQIVND (reference sequence). The CDR3 DNA follows: TGTGCCAGTAGTATGGGGAATCAGCCCCAGCATTTT. Translation gives CASSMGNQPQHF.

CDR3 amino acids: CASSWIQGLVSEAFF. CDR3 in DNA: TGTGCCAGCAGCTGGATACAGGGGCTGGTCTCTGAAGCTTTCTTT. The chain couples TRBV7-9 to TRBJ1-1, with TRBD1 matching over 7 bases. The CDR3 spans 15 residues. The ends lost 4 bases at V and 6 bases at J; junction bases unmatched: 11. CDR1 is SEHNR and CDR2 is FQNEAQ in the germline V gene (reference sequence).

Comment on this clonotype: A much larger clone is a single base away; this may be a read error. The DNA of the CDR3 is TGTGCCAGCAGTGACCGGGCCCCCAGAGCCATTAATGAAAAACTGTTTTTT. Amino acids: CASSDRAPRAINEKLFF. The J gene is TRBJ1-4, the V gene TRBV6-4; D gene uncertain. Trimming pared 2 bases from V and 4 bases from J, leaving 17 bases between. CDR1 and CDR2 from the germline V gene are MRHNA and SNTAGT. The CDR3 runs 17 residues.

The rearrangement links TRBV7-9 to TRBJ2-3; D could derive from TRBD1 or TRBD2 (6 bases each). The V gene's germline CDR1 is SEHNR and CDR2 FQNEAQ (reference sequence). CDR3 length equals 16 residues. V lost 5 bases and J lost 4, with 19 bases in between. CDR3 residues: CASSTQGGDGPDTQYF. The CDR3 region has the DNA TGTGCCAGCAGCACACAGGGAGGTGATGGCCCAGATACGCAGTATTTT.

In its sample, this clonotype was seen many times. The gene calls are TRBV2 and TRBJ2-1; TRBD2 matches at 8 bases. The CDR3 runs to 12 residues. Looked up from germline, CDR1 is SNHLY and CDR2 is FYNNEI. With 8 bases clipped from V and 9 bases from J, the junction kept 6 bases outside the gene matches. CDR3 loop: CASQREFAEQFF. The CDR3 DNA sequence: TGTGCCAGCCAGCGGGAGTTCGCTGAGCAGTTCTTC.

This clonotype was detected ten times or more. The chain combines TRBV4-1 with TRBJ2-7, with D possibly TRBD2 on 5 matching bases. Germline V gives CDR1 MGHRA, CDR2 YSYEKL. The V gene lost 1 base and the J gene lost 5 bases, with 15 bases spanning the gap. There are 15 residues in the CDR3. The DNA for the CDR3 is TGCGCCAGCAGCCAAGCCGGCGGCAACGGGAACGAGCAGTACTTC. This encodes CASSQAGGNGNEQYF.

This clonotype was counted ten times or more. A junction boundary mismatches the germline segment, possibly from a read error. The CDR3 region is CASSPPGGTLSPF. The CDR3 region has the DNA TGTGCCAGCTCACCACCCGGGGGAACCCTCTCACCCTTC. This rearrangement joins TRBV18 to TRBJ2-1, with D possibly TRBD2 on 6 matching bases. The germline CDR1 and CDR2 sequences are KGHSH and LQKENI. This CDR3 is built from 13 residues.

V usage is TRBV28 and J usage is TRBJ2-7, with 7 bases identical to TRBD2. The CDR3 loop spans 16 amino acids. V lost 5 bases and J lost 1; bases outside the gene matches: 11. Germline V gene data show CDR1 as MDHEN and CDR2 as SYDVKM. The CDR3 DNA is TGTGCCAGCAGTCCCCGGGTGCGGGGGACGTCCTACGAGCAGTACTTC. This gives the protein CASSPRVRGTSYEQYF.

This clonotype has a handful of counts. This chain links TRBV6-6 with TRBJ1-5; D remains ambiguous. This CDR3 has 12 amino acids. Germline V CDR1 and CDR2: MNHNY, SVGAGI (reference sequence). Trimming left V 8 bases short and J 2 bases short, with 7 bases between. The CDR3 here is CASRSGNQPQHF. Here the CDR3 DNA reads TGTGCCAGCCGTTCAGGCAATCAGCCCCAGCATTTT.

The rearrangement uses TRBV3-1 and TRBJ2-5; TRBD1 is a possible D gene (5 bases). The CDR3 totals 15 residues. V dropped 1 base and J dropped 2 bases, with 11 bases sitting between them. Germline V gene sequence: CDR1 LGHDT, CDR2 YNNKEL (reference sequence). Here the CDR3 DNA reads TGTGCCAGCAGCCAAGGGGGCACCTTTCAAGAGACCCAGTACTTC. Translating gives CASSQGGTFQETQYF.

This clonotype was seen ten or more times. The chain uses TRBV3-1 and TRBJ1-5; D uncertain. The germline CDR1 and CDR2 sequences are LGHDT and YNNKEL (reference sequence). This CDR3 region has 12 residues. The germline V and J ends were trimmed by 3 bases and 5 bases, with 5 bases remaining between them. In DNA form, the CDR3 reads TGTGCCAGCAGCCACGGGGATCAGCCCCAGCATTTT. Its translation: CASSHGDQPQHF. The full variable domain, its missing parts supplied by reference TRBV3-1 and TRBJ1-5, is DTAVSQTPKYLVTQMGNDKSIKCEQNLGHDTMYWYKQDSKKFLKIMFSYNNKELIINETVPNRFSPKSPDKAHLNLHINSLELGDSAVYFCASSHGDQPQHFGDGTRLSIL.

The sample holds many counts of this clonotype. The chain couples TRBV3-1 to TRBJ2-2, with D possibly being TRBD1 (6 bases). V was pared by 4 bases and J by 3 bases, with 21 bases between. The CDR3 is made up of 18 amino acids. CDR1 is LGHDT, CDR2 YNNKEL, per germline (reference sequence). The CDR3: CASSRYPPGHQDTGELFF. CDR3 sequence (DNA): TGTGCCAGCAGCCGATATCCCCCGGGACACCAAGACACCGGGGAGCTGTTTTTT.

The J gene is TRBJ1-5, the V gene TRBV28; 11 nucleotides match TRBD1. The CDR3 consists of 16 residues. The germline V gene has CDR1 MDHEN and CDR2 SYDVKM. V was clipped by 8 bases and J by 5 bases; unmatched bases: 11. The DNA for the CDR3 is TGTGCCAGCCGCCTCCGGGGACAGGGGGAACATCAGCCCCAGCATTTT. Encoded protein: CASRLRGQGEHQPQHF. Supplemented by reference TRBV28 and TRBJ1-5, the full variable domain reads DVKVTQSSRYLVKRTGEKVFLECVQDMDHENMFWYRQDPGLGLRLIYFSYDVKMKEKGDIPEGYSVSREKKERFSLILESASTNQTSMYLCASRLRGQGEHQPQHFGDGTRLSIL.